This T cell receptor beta chain came from a study of shared clonotypes between healthy human individuals. Study-wide background: CD4 naive cells filled three plates per donor, CD4 memory three, CD8 naive two and CD8 memory one. Study-level results: Blood was the only sampled material, and tissue repertoires likely differ. Despite large depth, rarefaction showed incomplete sorted-subset sequencing.

In germline, CDR1 is MNHEY, CDR2 SVGAGI. Trimming cost V 4 bases and J 7 bases; bases outside gene matches: 6. The CDR3 consists of 14 residues. Samples underwent the assay at deep level. Data came from immunoSEQ multiplex PCR; TCRdb stores just in-frame clones and leaves some out. This table has approximately 650,000 clones, around 95% appearing once. Positively selected for CCR7, the CD45RO-negative cells used as naive CD8 cells excluded terminally differentiated effector memory CD45RA+ cells. Points on this clone: Its target is not known.

This receptor was taken from a woman in her twenties or thirties in good health. The material sequenced was naive CD8+ T cells sorted from blood. The chain couples TRBV6-5 to TRBJ2-7; 11 bases map to TRBD2. The CDR3 DNA reads TGTGCCAGCAGTTGGGGACTAGCGGAGTCAGAGCAGTACTTC. Translating it yields CASSWGLAESEQYF.